Listed below are T cell receptor beta chains from one sample, sequenced in a study of human T cells and chemical hapten exposure. From the RACE reads, TCRdb called clonotypes with MiXCR, one entry per CDR3 protein. The table lists fewer than 150,000 distinct CDR3 sequences, approximately 13% of them singletons. The sample consisted of whole blood, taken in connection with sensitization to the hapten diphenylcyclopropenone (DPC). The source is a young man with alopecia areata. Some clones in this sample may be carry-over from other donors' samples. Both conserved end residues are trimmed from each CDR3. Part of the rows lack a size; the others show once, few, many or a class for expanded clones.

abundance | j_gene | v_gene | CDR3aa
many | TRBJ2-6 | TRBV4-3 | ASSGESEGGGANVLT
few | TRBJ2-4 | TRBV11-3 | ASSVPGLGIEY
- | TRBJ2-3 | TRBV7-3 | ASSPTATGDTQY
few | TRBJ2-5 | TRBV6-2/TRBV6-3 | ASSYFGLGEGKY
- | TRBJ1-2 | TRBV6-5 | ASSPTPRYGYT
- | TRBJ2-2 | TRBV20-1 | SARDPLRENTGELF
few | TRBJ2-1 | TRBV5-6 | ASSWGGPRRYNEQF
- | TRBJ2-1 | TRBV7-9 | ASSRLIGYNEQF
few | TRBJ2-5 | TRBV9 | ASSVGQGAGETQY
- | TRBJ1-1 | TRBV7-2 | ASSLEVGRAF
few | TRBJ1-2 | TRBV29-1 | SVLQDPIYGYT
many | TRBJ1-6 | TRBV11-2 | ASSLIRGRNSPLH
few | TRBJ2-4 | TRBV6-6 | ASSTGTQKNIQY
- | TRBJ2-2 | TRBV11-2 | ASSLEEVRTTGELF
- | TRBJ2-1 | TRBV11-3 | ASSSLGPGSYNEQF
- | TRBJ2-1 | TRBV29-1 | SARALWTSGGADNEQF
few | TRBJ2-5 | TRBV29-1 | SVFRERNLQETQY
few | TRBJ2-7 | TRBV7-6 | ASSVGGSYEQY
few | TRBJ1-1 | TRBV7-2 | AIKAEGAKAF
few | TRBJ1-1 | TRBV7-3 | ASSFSGGGNTEAF
few | TRBJ1-2 | TRBV7-3 | ASSRTGTANGYT
- | TRBJ2-3 | TRBV7-9 | ASSSAGAGDTQY
many | TRBJ1-1 | TRBV28 | ASSLQGPLGEAF
few | TRBJ2-2 | TRBV4-1 | ASSQIQGAGGELF
- | TRBJ1-2 | TRBV3-1 | ASSPRTTKGYT
few | TRBJ1-1 | TRBV5-1 | ASSLVVQNTEAF
few | TRBJ2-1 | TRBV18 | ASSPYRGSHNEQF
few | TRBJ2-1 | TRBV7-8 | ASSPEALLVNEQF
many | TRBJ2-3 | TRBV29-1 | SVEPPGRTDTQY
few | TRBJ2-7 | TRBV15 | ATSRDGSYEQY
few | TRBJ1-1 | TRBV4-1 | ASSRTIGYTEAF
- | TRBJ1-6 | TRBV4-3 | ASSLIQGAPDNSPLH
few | TRBJ1-2 | TRBV20-1 | SASPGEKGGYT
few | TRBJ2-3 | TRBV18 | ASSPQAAQSTQY
- | TRBJ1-1 | TRBV5-6 | ASSTRLGIFPEAF
- | TRBJ1-6 | TRBV4-3 | ASSQDSVTESPLH
few | TRBJ1-2 | TRBV6-2/TRBV6-3 | ASSFGTGMGYT
- | TRBJ1-5 | TRBV20-1 | SAGVYSNQPQH
once | TRBJ2-3 | TRBV6-5 | ASSYLKKIAGGPHTQY
- | TRBJ1-2 | TRBV14 | ASSQDGISGYT
many | TRBJ1-5 | TRBV20-1 | SASGPNQPQH
- | TRBJ2-5 | TRBV7-2 | ASSPTRGAGTQY
few | TRBJ2-3 | TRBV9 | ASSVVTDTQY
many | TRBJ1-1 | TRBV4-3 | ASSQAPDRDTEAF
few | TRBJ2-5 | TRBV29-1 | SVQTSGETQY
- | TRBJ2-1 | TRBV27 | ASKVASGYNEQF
- | TRBJ1-5 | TRBV9 | ASSARDSHGPQH
- | TRBJ1-1 | TRBV5-5 | ASSLEVPAANTEAF